A selection of T cell receptor beta chains follows, all from one sample in a study of cytomegalovirus exposure and HLA in healthy donors. Assay: immunoSEQ multiplex PCR; the TCRdb copy retains only in-frame clones and omits some. The table has more than 90,000 clones, just under 70% seen once; the top ten hold 2.5% to 3%. The sequencing input was PBMCs. These receptors all stem from a man aged 50 to 60 in good health and CMV-seronegative. Each CDR3 is given with its conserved first and last residue.

V gene: TRBV7-3; J gene: TRBJ2-1; CDR3 protein: CASSLGSGTGGDEQFF
V gene: TRBV7-8; J gene: TRBJ1-1; CDR3 protein: CASSLVEGRSYTEAFF
V gene: TRBV7-9; J gene: TRBJ2-2; CDR3 protein: CASSLGAYTGELFF
V gene: TRBV6-5; J gene: TRBJ2-7; CDR3 protein: CASRNRVIDYEQYF
V gene: TRBV9; J gene: TRBJ1-1; CDR3 protein: CASSVAPITGTGGQNTEAFF
V gene: TRBV11-2; J gene: TRBJ1-4; CDR3 protein: CASSTGVGTGEKLFF
V gene: TRBV12-5; J gene: TRBJ2-1; CDR3 protein: CASGLGQAPGNEQFF
V gene: TRBV19; J gene: TRBJ2-5; CDR3 protein: CASSIPGGVETQYF
V gene: TRBV29-1; J gene: TRBJ2-3; CDR3 protein: CSVATGGRADTQYF
V gene: TRBV30; J gene: TRBJ1-6; CDR3 protein: CAWTENSPLHF
V gene: TRBV2; J gene: TRBJ2-5; CDR3 protein: CASKVLGAETQYF
V gene: TRBV5-1; J gene: TRBJ2-3; CDR3 protein: CASSLVPGAGATDTQYF
V gene: TRBV29-1; J gene: TRBJ1-2; CDR3 protein: CSVEKTGNLYGYTF
V gene: TRBV9; J gene: TRBJ1-1; CDR3 protein: CASSPHPGQVTGNTEAFF
V gene: TRBV13; J gene: TRBJ1-1; CDR3 protein: CASSLGLGGKYTEAFF
V gene: TRBV19; J gene: TRBJ1-5; CDR3 protein: CASRLGQGDNQPQHF
V gene: TRBV2; J gene: TRBJ1-5; CDR3 protein: CASSGDSNQPQHF
V gene: TRBV11-2; J gene: TRBJ2-5; CDR3 protein: CASSFGLAGGEETQYF
V gene: TRBV27; J gene: TRBJ2-1; CDR3 protein: CASGGGVGRSYNEQFF
V gene: TRBV6-5; J gene: TRBJ2-7; CDR3 protein: CASSSRLAGVREQYF